These T cell receptor beta chains were read from a single sample in a study of T cell changes during pregnancy in multiple sclerosis. Only in-frame clones appear in the TCRdb table, and some are missing; sequencing was by immunoSEQ multiplex PCR. This table holds 100,000 or so clones, approximately 93% found once. This specimen consisted of peripheral blood, obtained after pregnancy. The receptors stem from a female donor in good health, enrolled as a control in a pregnancy study. The CDR3 runs from the conserved cysteine through the conserved F or W. The D gene is left open where the match is weak. Clone size, where shown, is once, few, many, or a class for clones that have expanded.

cdr3_length,v_call,j_call,d_call,clone_size,cdr3_nt,cdr3_aa
16,TRBV2,TRBJ2-3,TRBD2,-,TGTGCCAGCAGTTTAAGCCTAGCGGGAGGGGCAGATACGCAGTATTTT,CASSLSLAGGADTQYF
14,TRBV7-2,TRBJ2-7,-,-,TGTGCCAGCAGCTCACAGACAGCTACCTACGAGCAGTACTTC,CASSSQTATYEQYF
14,TRBV5-1,TRBJ2-7,TRBD1,-,TGCGCCAGCAGCGACGGACAGGGTCCGTACGAGCAGTACTTC,CASSDGQGPYEQYF
14,TRBV28,TRBJ2-7,-,-,TGTGCCAGCAGTTTATCGCCGAGCTCCTACGAGCAGTACTTC,CASSLSPSSYEQYF
12,TRBV2,TRBJ1-1,-,-,TGTGCCAGCAGTGTGAGGCGGGTTGAAGCTTTCTTT,CASSVRRVEAFF
15,TRBV7-2,TRBJ2-7,TRBD2,-,TGTGCCAGCAGCCCGACTAGCGGGACTTCCTACGAGCAGTACTTC,CASSPTSGTSYEQYF
14,TRBV10-3,TRBJ2-2,-,-,TGTGCCATCAATCGCGGGGAATACACCGGGGAGCTGTTTTTT,CAINRGEYTGELFF
15,TRBV14,TRBJ2-5,TRBD1,-,TGTGCCAGCAGCCTTTTCGGACAGGGCCAAGAGACCCAGTACTTC,CASSLFGQGQETQYF
16,TRBV28,TRBJ1-2,TRBD1,-,TGTGCCAGCAGTTTGGCGGGACAGGGTGTTTACTATGGCTACACCTTC,CASSLAGQGVYYGYTF
13,TRBV30,TRBJ1-1,-,-,TGTGCCTGGACGGCCGGCTATGCAAAGGGGGCTTTCTTT,CAWTAGYAKGAFF
15,TRBV28,TRBJ2-7,TRBD1,-,TGTGCCAGCAGTTTAGGCGACAGGGGTTACTACGAGCAGTACTTC,CASSLGDRGYYEQYF
15,TRBV28,TRBJ2-1,-,-,TGTGCCAGCAGTGCGACTGGGAGCTCCTACAATGAGCAGTTCTTC,CASSATGSSYNEQFF
14,TRBV5-1,TRBJ2-3,-,-,TGCGCCAGCAGCGAGGACATTCGCACAGATACGCAGTATTTT,CASSEDIRTDTQYF
15,TRBV2,TRBJ2-1,TRBD2,-,TGTGCCAGCAGTGGCAGCGGGGGAAACTACAATGAGCAGTTCTTC,CASSGSGGNYNEQFF
14,TRBV19,TRBJ2-5,-,-,TGTGCCAGTAGGCAGGAACCGTACCAAGAGACCCAGTACTTC,CASRQEPYQETQYF
13,TRBV11-3,TRBJ2-1,TRBD1,once,TGTGCCAGCAGCACCGACAGGGGAAATGAGCAGTTCTTC,CASSTDRGNEQFF
18,TRBV27,TRBJ2-2,TRBD2,-,TGTGCCAGCAGTCCCCGTGGTTTGAGCGGGGGAGCGGCCGGGGAGCTGTTTTTT,CASSPRGLSGGAAGELFF
14,TRBV9,TRBJ2-7,TRBD1,-,TGTGCCAGCAGCCGATTCGGACAGGACTACGAGCAGTACTTC,CASSRFGQDYEQYF
14,TRBV7-9,TRBJ2-5,-,-,TGTGCCAGCAGCTTAGAAACCCGAGGAGAGACCCAGTACTTC,CASSLETRGETQYF
14,TRBV5-6,TRBJ2-7,TRBD1,-,TGTGCCAGCAGCTTCGGGACAGGGGGTTACGAGCAGTACTTC,CASSFGTGGYEQYF
17,TRBV4-1,TRBJ2-1,TRBD2,-,TGCGCCAGCAGCCAAGATGAATTAACTAGCGGGAGCAGTGAGCAGTTCTTC,CASSQDELTSGSSEQFF
14,TRBV6-6,TRBJ2-5,-,-,TGTGCCAGCAGTTACACAAGCGGCCAAGAGACCCAGTACTTC,CASSYTSGQETQYF
15,TRBV5-1,TRBJ2-1,TRBD2,-,TGCGCCAGCAGTTGGGCTAGCGGGAGAATGGGTGAGCAGTTCTTC,CASSWASGRMGEQFF
16,TRBV19,TRBJ2-7,-,-,TGTGCCAGTAGTATAGATGGGGCGACAGCTTCGGGCGAGCAGTACTTC,CASSIDGATASGEQYF
12,TRBV4-2,TRBJ2-3,TRBD1,-,TGTGCCAGCAGCTACCCGGGACAGACGCAGTATTTT,CASSYPGQTQYF